This T cell receptor beta chain is drawn from a study of cytotoxic CD8 clonotypes in ibrutinib-treated CLL. Study conclusions and caveats: Measured clonality at baseline was greater than in age-matched healthy donors and tracked with circulating CD8+ T-cell counts.

The germline gives CDR1 SGHNT, CDR2 YYREEE (reference sequence). CDR3 length: 14 residues. With 3 bases clipped from V and 3 bases from J, the junction kept 4 bases outside the gene matches. The sample holds one count of this clone. The antigen remains unidentified. Clones were sequenced by immunoSEQ multiplex PCR, and TCRdb holds only the in-frame ones, with some missing. The sample contains roughly 56,000 clones, about three quarters of which appear only once. This sequence joins TRBV5-4 and TRBJ1-1; 8 bases agree with TRBD1. The TCR originated in a human donor with chronic lymphocytic leukemia. Source: PBMCs, taken after 12 months of ibrutinib treatment. CDR3 in DNA: TGTGCCAGCAGCTCAGGGGGCAAAGACACTGAAGCTTTCTTT. This translates into CASSSGGKDTEAFF. Combining the CDR3 with reference TRBV5-4 and TRBJ1-1 gives the whole variable domain ETGVTQSPTHLIKTRGQQVTLRCSSQSGHNTVSWYQQALGQGPQFIFQYYREEENGRGNFPPRFSGLQFPNYSSELNVNALELDDSALYLCASSSGGKDTEAFFGQGTRLTVV.